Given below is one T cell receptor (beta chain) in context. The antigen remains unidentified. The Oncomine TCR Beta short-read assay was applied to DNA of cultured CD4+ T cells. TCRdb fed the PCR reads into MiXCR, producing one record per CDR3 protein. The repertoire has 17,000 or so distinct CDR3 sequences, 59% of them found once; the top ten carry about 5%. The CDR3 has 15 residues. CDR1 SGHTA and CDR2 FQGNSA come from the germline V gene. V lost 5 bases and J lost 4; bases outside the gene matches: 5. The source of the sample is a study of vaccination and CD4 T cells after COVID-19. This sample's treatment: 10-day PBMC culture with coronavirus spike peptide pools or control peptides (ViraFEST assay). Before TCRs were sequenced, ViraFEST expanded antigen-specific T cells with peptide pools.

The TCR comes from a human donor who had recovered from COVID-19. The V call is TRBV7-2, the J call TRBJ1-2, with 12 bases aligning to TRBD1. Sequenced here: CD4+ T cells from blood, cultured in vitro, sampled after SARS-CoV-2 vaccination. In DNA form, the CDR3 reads TGTGCCAGCAGCGCCGGGACAGGGGGCTCCTATGGCTACACCTTC. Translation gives CASSAGTGGSYGYTF.